The entry below describes one T cell receptor beta chain. For Graves' hyperthyroidism to be stable, ophthalmopathy could not progress within 18 months. Exclusions: uncontrolled infection, other autoimmune disease, pregnancy, lactation. The TCR beta CDR3 regions underwent amplification using RNA transcripts as the source. The HTBI primer set was used in a first-round RT-PCR of the TCR CDR3. MiXCR, run by TCRdb on the multiplex PCR reads, gives a single entry per CDR3 protein. This sample has about 560,000 distinct CDR3 sequences, with 12% to 15% found just once. The CDR3 runs to 14 residues. V was clipped by 1 base and J by 0 bases, with 8 bases between them. Germline V lookup: CDR1 SGHRS, CDR2 YFSETQ. This record comes from a study of T cells in Graves' hyperthyroidism and ophthalmopathy. Study-wide background: At the time of initial diagnosis and before any treatment, peripheral blood was collected.

The sequence derives from a woman aged 35 to 49 with Graves' hyperthyroidism. Specimen: blood. V is TRBV5-1 and J is TRBJ2-7; the D is unclear. This chain's CDR3 is CASSLLQNSYEQYF. Written as DNA, the CDR3 is TGCGCCAGCAGCTTGTTGCAAAACTCCTACGAGCAGTACTTC.